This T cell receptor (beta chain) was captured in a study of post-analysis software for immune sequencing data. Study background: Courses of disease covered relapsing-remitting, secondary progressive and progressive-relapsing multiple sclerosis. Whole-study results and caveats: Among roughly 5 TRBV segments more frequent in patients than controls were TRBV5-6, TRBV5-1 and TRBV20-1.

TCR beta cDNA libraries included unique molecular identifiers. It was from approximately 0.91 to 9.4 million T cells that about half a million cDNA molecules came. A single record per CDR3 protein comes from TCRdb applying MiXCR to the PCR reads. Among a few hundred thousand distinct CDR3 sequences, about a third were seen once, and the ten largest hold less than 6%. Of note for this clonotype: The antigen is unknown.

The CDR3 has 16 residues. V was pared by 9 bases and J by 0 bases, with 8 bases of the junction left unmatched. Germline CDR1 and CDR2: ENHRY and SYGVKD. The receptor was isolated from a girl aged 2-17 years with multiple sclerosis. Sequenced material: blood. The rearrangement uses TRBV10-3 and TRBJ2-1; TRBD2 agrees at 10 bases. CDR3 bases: TGTGCCATTGGACTAGCGGACGCCAACTCCTACAATGAGCAGTTCTTC. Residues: CAIGLADANSYNEQFF.